This entry concerns a single T cell receptor beta chain. This specimen belongs to a study of blood T cell repertoires in COVID-19. Study at large: From the United States, Italy and Spain came samples of acute and convalescent COVID-19. From T cells, B-cell-depleted T cells, or PBMCs came the material, which was cDNA or gDNA.

Generated by immunoSEQ multiplex PCR, the TCRdb table keeps only in-frame clones and is missing some. The sample yields about 300,000 clones, less than 85% seen once. CDR1 SGDLS and CDR2 YYNGEE come from the germline V gene. This CDR3 region has 13 residues. Trimming took off 4 bases at V and 3 bases at J, with 10 bases between the two ends. The sequencing input was peripheral blood. The chain recombines TRBV9 with TRBJ1-2; no clear D. The clonotype was recovered from a human donor with COVID-19, enrolled during active disease. The donor label of this sample is uncertain. CDR3 in DNA: TGTGCCAGCAGCCCCCGCGAAGACTATGGCTACACCTTC. Its translation: CASSPREDYGYTF. Combining the CDR3 with reference TRBV9 and TRBJ1-2 gives the whole variable domain DSGVTQTPKHLITATGQRVTLRCSPRSGDLSVYWYQQSLDQGLQFLIQYYNGEERAKGNILERFSAQQFPDLHSELNLSSLELGDSALYFCASSPREDYGYTFGSGTRLTVV.